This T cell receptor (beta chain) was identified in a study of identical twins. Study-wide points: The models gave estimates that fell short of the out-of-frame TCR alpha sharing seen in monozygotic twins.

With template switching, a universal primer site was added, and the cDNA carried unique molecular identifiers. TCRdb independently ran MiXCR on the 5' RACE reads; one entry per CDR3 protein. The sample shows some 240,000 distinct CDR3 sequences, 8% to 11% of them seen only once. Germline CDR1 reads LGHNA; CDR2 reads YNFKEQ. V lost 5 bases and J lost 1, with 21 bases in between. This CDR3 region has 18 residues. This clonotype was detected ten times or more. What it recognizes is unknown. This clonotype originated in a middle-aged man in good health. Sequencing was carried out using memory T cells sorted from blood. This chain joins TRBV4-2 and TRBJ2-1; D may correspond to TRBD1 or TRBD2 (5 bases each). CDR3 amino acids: CASSEGAGVGVSYNEQFF. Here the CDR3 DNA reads TGTGCCAGCAGCGAAGGGGCTGGGGTCGGGGTATCCTACAATGAGCAGTTCTTC.